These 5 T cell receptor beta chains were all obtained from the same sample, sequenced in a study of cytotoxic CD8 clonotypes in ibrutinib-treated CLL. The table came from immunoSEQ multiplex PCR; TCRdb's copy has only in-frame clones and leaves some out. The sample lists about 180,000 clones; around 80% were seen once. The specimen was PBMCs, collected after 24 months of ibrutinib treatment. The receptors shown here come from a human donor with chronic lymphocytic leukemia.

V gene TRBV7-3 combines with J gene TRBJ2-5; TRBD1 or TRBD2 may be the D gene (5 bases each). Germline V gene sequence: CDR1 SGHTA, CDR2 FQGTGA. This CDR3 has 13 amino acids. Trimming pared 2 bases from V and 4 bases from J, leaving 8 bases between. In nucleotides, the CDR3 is TGTGCCAGCAGCTTACTAGGGACAGAGACCCAGTACTTC. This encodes CASSLLGTETQYF.

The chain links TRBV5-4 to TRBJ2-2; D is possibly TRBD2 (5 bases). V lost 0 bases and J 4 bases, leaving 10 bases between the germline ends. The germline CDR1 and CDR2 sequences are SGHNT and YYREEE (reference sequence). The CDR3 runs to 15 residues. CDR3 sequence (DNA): TGTGCCAGCAGCTTGGGGCAACTAGGCACCGGGGAGCTGTTTTTT. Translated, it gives CASSLGQLGTGELFF. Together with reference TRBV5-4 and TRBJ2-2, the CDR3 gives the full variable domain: ETGVTQSPTHLIKTRGQQVTLRCSSQSGHNTVSWYQQALGQGPQFIFQYYREEENGRGNFPPRFSGLQFPNYSSELNVNALELDDSALYLCASSLGQLGTGELFFGEGSRLTVL.

The CDR3: CASSSRGLHGGEQFF. DNA of the CDR3: TGTGCCAGCAGCTCCCGGGGACTCCACGGAGGGGAGCAGTTCTTC. The V call is TRBV7-3, the J call TRBJ2-1; perhaps TRBD2 as D (6 bases). The CDR3 has 15 residues. CDR1 SGHTA and CDR2 FQGTGA come from the germline V gene. Trimming left V 4 bases short and J 10 bases short, with 20 bases between.

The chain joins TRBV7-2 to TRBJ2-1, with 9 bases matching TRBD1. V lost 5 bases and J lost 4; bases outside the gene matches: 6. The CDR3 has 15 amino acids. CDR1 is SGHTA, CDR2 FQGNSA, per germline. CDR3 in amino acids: CASSLDRGNYNEQFF. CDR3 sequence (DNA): TGTGCCAGCAGCCTCGACAGGGGGAATTACAATGAGCAGTTCTTC.

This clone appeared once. CDR3 nucleotide sequence: TGTGCCAGTAGTATTCGTTCCAGGGGTACTCGGAACTATGGCTACACCTTC. Its protein is CASSIRSRGTRNYGYTF. The rearrangement links TRBV19 to TRBJ1-2, with TRBD1 as a possible D gene (6 bases). The CDR3 is made up of 17 amino acids. Germline V gives CDR1 LNHDA, CDR2 SQIVND (reference sequence). Trimming stripped 3 bases from V and 2 bases from J, with 19 bases between.